Listed here are 6 T cell receptor beta chains from one sample, sequenced in a study of identical twins. Via MiXCR, TCRdb re-called the 5' RACE reads, giving one row per CDR3 protein. The sample lists approximately 20,000 distinct CDR3 sequences; roughly 71% were seen once. Sequenced input: memory (CD45RO+) T cells sorted from blood. The receptors here all came from a woman younger than 30 in good health. This table probably holds off-target reads from a library built for another chain.

V and J are TRBV11-1 and TRBJ2-1; possible D gene TRBD1, 7 bases. The V end was cut by 4 bases, the J end by 4 bases, with 11 bases between. The CDR3 has 14 residues. Germline V gene sequence: CDR1 SGHAT, CDR2 FQDESV (reference sequence). CDR3 DNA: TGTGCCAGCAGCTCGACAGGGACTTACAATGAGCAGTTCTTC. Protein sequence: CASSSTGTYNEQFF.

This chain connects TRBV7-9 to TRBJ2-1; 7 bases are shared with TRBD2. V lost 5 bases and J lost 8; bases outside the gene matches: 15. There are 16 residues in the CDR3. Per the germline V gene, CDR1 is SEHNR and CDR2 is FQNEAQ (reference sequence). CDR3 bases: TGTGCCAGCAGCGAGGGACCCGTGGGAGGGCCTGATGAGCAGTTCTTC. It is translated as CASSEGPVGGPDEQFF.

Only one count was recorded for this clonotype. The chain has TRBV20-1 and TRBJ1-5; tentative D call: TRBD1 (6 bases). This CDR3 spans 13 amino acids. CDR1 is DFQATT, CDR2 SNEGSKA, per germline (reference sequence). With 5 bases removed from V and 1 base from J, the gap between germline ends came to 9 bases. The CDR3 here is CSAGQPSNQPQHF. Written as DNA, the CDR3 is TGCAGTGCTGGACAGCCAAGCAATCAGCCCCAGCATTTT.

The genes are TRBV29-1 and TRBJ2-5; unclear D gene. The CDR3 has 12 amino acids. Germline V CDR1 and CDR2: SQVTM, ANQGSEA. Trimming cost V 2 bases and J 3 bases, with 7 bases left between them. The CDR3 sequence is CSVERLEETQYF. The CDR3 DNA reads TGCAGCGTTGAACGCCTTGAAGAGACCCAGTACTTC.

This chain uses TRBV12-3 or TRBV12-4 with TRBJ2-5, with D possibly being TRBD2 (6 bases). V shed 5 bases and J shed 0 bases, with 10 bases lying between them. The CDR3 is 14 amino acids. The DNA of the CDR3 is TGTGCCAGCAGTGCCCGGGACTACCAAGAGACCCAGTACTTC. Translating it yields CASSARDYQETQYF.

The gene calls are TRBV5-6 and TRBJ2-7; 7 nucleotides match TRBD1. The CDR3 length is 13 residues. With V trimmed by 4 bases and J by 6 bases, 7 bases remained unmatched. Germline V CDR1 and CDR2: SGHDT, YYEEEE. CDR3 nucleotides: TGTGCCAGCAGCCCGACAGGGTTCAGCGAGCAGTACTTC. Its protein product is CASSPTGFSEQYF.